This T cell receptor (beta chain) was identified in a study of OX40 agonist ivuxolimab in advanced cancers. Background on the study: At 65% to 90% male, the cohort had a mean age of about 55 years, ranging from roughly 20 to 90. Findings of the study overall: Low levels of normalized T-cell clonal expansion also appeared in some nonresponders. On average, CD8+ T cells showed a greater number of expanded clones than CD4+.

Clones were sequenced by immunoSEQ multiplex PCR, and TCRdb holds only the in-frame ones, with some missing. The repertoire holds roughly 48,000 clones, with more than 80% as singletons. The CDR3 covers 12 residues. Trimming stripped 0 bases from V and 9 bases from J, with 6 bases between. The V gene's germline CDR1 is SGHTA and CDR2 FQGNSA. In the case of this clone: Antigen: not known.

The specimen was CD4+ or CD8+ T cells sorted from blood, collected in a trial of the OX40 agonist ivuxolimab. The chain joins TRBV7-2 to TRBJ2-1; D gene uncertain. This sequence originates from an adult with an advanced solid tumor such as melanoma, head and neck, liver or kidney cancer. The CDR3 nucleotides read TGTGCCAGCAGCTTAGCGCCCATTGAGCAGTTCTTC. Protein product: CASSLAPIEQFF.